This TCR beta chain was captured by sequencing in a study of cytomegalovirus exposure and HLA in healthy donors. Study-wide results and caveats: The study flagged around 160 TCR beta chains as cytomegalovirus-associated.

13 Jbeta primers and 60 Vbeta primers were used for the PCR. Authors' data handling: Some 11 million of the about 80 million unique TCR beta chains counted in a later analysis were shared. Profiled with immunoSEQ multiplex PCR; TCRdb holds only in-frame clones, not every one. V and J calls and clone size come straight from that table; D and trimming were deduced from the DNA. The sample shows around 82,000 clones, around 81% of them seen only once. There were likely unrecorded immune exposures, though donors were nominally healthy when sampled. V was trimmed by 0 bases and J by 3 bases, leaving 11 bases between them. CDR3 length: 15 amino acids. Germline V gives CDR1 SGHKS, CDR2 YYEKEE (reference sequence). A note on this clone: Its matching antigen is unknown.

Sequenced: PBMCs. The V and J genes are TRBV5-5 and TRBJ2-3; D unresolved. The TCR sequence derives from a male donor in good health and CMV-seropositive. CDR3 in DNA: TGTGCCAGCAGCTTGGTAGAAATCCTAACAGATACGCAGTATTTT. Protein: CASSLVEILTDTQYF.